The 20 T cell receptor beta chains reported below all come from one sample, sequenced in a study of cytomegalovirus exposure and HLA in healthy donors. A multiplex PCR was run with 60 Vbeta primers and 13 Jbeta primers. Sequencing was performed with immunoSEQ multiplex PCR; in TCRdb, only in-frame clones are kept and a portion is missing. The sample carries about 120,000 clones, 80% to 85% recorded once. Material for sequencing was PBMCs. The receptors here all came from a woman aged 30 to 39 in good health and CMV-seronegative.

The rearrangement links TRBV7-2 to TRBJ2-5, with 10 bases identical to TRBD1. CDR1 and CDR2 from the germline V gene are SGHTA and FQGNSA. V lost 5 bases, J lost 4 bases, and 4 bases stayed unmatched. The CDR3 spans 14 residues. CDR3 nucleotide sequence: TGTGCCAGCAGCCTTCGGACAGGGGGAGAGACCCAGTACTTC. As protein: CASSLRTGGETQYF.

The chain couples TRBV6-5 to TRBJ1-2; D may be TRBD1 (6 bases). With 6 bases removed from V and 3 bases from J, the gap between germline ends came to 14 bases. The CDR3 is 14 residues long. Germline CDR1 is MNHEY and CDR2 is SVGAGI. The CDR3 reads CASSPTGNDYGYTF. CDR3 coding DNA: TGTGCCAGCAGCCCCACAGGGAATGACTATGGCTACACCTTC.

The chain combines TRBV2 with TRBJ2-3; 7 bases fit TRBD1. The J segment lost 3 bases and the V segment lost 5 bases, leaving 5 bases of the junction unmatched. The CDR3 is made up of 14 amino acids. Germline V gene lookup returns CDR1 SNHLY and CDR2 FYNNEI. CDR3 nucleotides: TGTGCCAGCAGTCCTCGACAGGGTACAGATACGCAGTATTTT. As protein: CASSPRQGTDTQYF.

V usage is TRBV18 and J usage is TRBJ2-1; 7 positions agree with TRBD1. Trimming at V came to 1 base and at J to 8 bases, leaving 14 bases not matched to a gene. Germline CDR1 KGHSH, CDR2 LQKENI. CDR3 length equals 17 residues. In nucleotides, the CDR3 is TGTGCCAGCTCACCACGAGCCGGGACAGCCCTTCAGGATGAGCAGTTCTTC. Translation: CASSPRAGTALQDEQFF. The whole variable domain, remainder taken from reference TRBV18 and TRBJ2-1, is NAGVMQNPRHLVRRRGQEARLRCSPMKGHSHVYWYRQLPEEGLKFMVYLQKENIIDESGMPKERFSAEFPKEGPSILRIQQVVRGDSAAYFCASSPRAGTALQDEQFFGPGTRLTVL.

This sequence joins TRBV18 and TRBJ2-2; the match to TRBD1 covers 7 bases. The V gene end was trimmed by 3 bases and the J gene end by 7 bases; junction bases not matched to a gene: 11. The germline gives CDR1 KGHSH, CDR2 LQKENI. CDR3 length: 16 residues. CDR3 loop: CASSPLRQGGIGELFF. Here the CDR3 DNA reads TGTGCCAGCTCACCCCTTCGACAGGGTGGGATCGGGGAGCTGTTTTTT.

The chain joins TRBV28 to TRBJ2-3; D may be TRBD2 (7 bases). CDR1 is MDHEN and CDR2 is SYDVKM in the germline V gene. The V and J ends lost 7 bases and 3 bases respectively, with 23 bases between them. The CDR3 has 17 residues. The DNA of the CDR3 is TGTGCCAGCATCCCCAGGGGAGGGTCGACCGATACAGATACGCAGTATTTT. The encoded protein is CASIPRGGSTDTDTQYF.

The chain couples TRBV6-5 to TRBJ2-7; 9 nucleotides line up with TRBD2. V lost 2 bases to trimming and J lost 6 bases; unmatched junction nucleotides: 8. CDR1 is MNHEY and CDR2 is SVGAGI in the germline V gene. The CDR3 spans 15 residues. This CDR3 is CASSYGVAGESEQYF. Here the CDR3 DNA reads TGTGCCAGCAGTTACGGGGTAGCGGGAGAATCCGAGCAGTACTTC.

Only a few counts were recorded for this clone. The genes are TRBV4-3 and TRBJ1-2; the D is unclear. The V gene lost 0 bases and the J gene lost 1 base, with 6 bases spanning the gap. CDR3 length: 14 residues. Germline lookup yields CDR1 LGHNA and CDR2 YSLEER. CDR3 sequence: CASSQDGDNYGYTF. Here the CDR3 DNA reads TGCGCCAGCAGCCAAGACGGGGATAACTATGGCTACACCTTC.

The chain has TRBV7-9 and TRBJ2-7; D perhaps matches TRBD2 (5 bases). Germline CDR1 is SEHNR and CDR2 is FQNEAQ (reference sequence). CDR3 length: 12 amino acids. The V end lost 2 bases, the J end lost 9 bases, and 11 bases lay between the germline ends. The CDR3 coding sequence is TGTGCCAGCAGCTTAAGGGAGCCCCGGCAGTACTTC. Protein sequence: CASSLREPRQYF.

The V and J genes are TRBV10-3 and TRBJ2-7, with a weak D call TRBD2 (5 bases). The CDR3 has 12 amino acids. V lost 2 bases and J lost 7, with 9 bases in between. From germline, CDR1 is ENHRY and CDR2 SYGVKD. CDR3 DNA sequence: TGTGCCATCAGTGAGGTCTCGGGGGAGCAGTACTTC. Translation gives CAISEVSGEQYF.

V gene TRBV15 combines with J gene TRBJ2-3; tentatively, D is TRBD2 (5 bases). Deletions cut 2 bases from V and 2 bases from J, with 11 bases between. Germline CDR1 LNHNV, CDR2 YYDKDF (reference sequence). This CDR3 spans 15 amino acids. CDR3 bases: TGTGCCACCAGCAGACTACTAGACGTCACAGATACGCAGTATTTT. Translation gives CATSRLLDVTDTQYF.

The chain joins TRBV15 to TRBJ2-1; TRBD2 might be the D (5 bases). V was clipped by 0 bases and J by 9 bases, with 9 bases between them. The CDR3 is 13 residues long. The germline V gene encodes CDR1 LNHNV and CDR2 YYDKDF (reference sequence). CDR3 amino acids: CATSRDRGSEQFF. The CDR3 coding sequence is TGTGCCACCAGCAGAGATCGGGGTAGTGAGCAGTTCTTC. The variable domain in full, with the rest retrieved from reference TRBV15 and TRBJ2-1, is DAMVIQNPRYQVTQFGKPVTLSCSQTLNHNVMYWYQQKSSQAPKLLFHYYDKDFNNEADTPDNFQSRRPNTSFCFLDIRSPGLGDTAMYLCATSRDRGSEQFFGPGTRLTVL.

The rearrangement links TRBV14 to TRBJ1-1; the match to TRBD1 covers 8 bases. The trim removed 4 bases at V and 4 bases at J, leaving 5 bases unmatched. The CDR3 loop spans 14 amino acids. CDR1 SGHDN and CDR2 FVKESK come from the germline V gene. The CDR3 DNA reads TGTGCCAGCAGCCCCATTACAGGGGGCACTGAAGCTTTCTTT. Its protein is CASSPITGGTEAFF.

This sequence joins TRBV6-1 and TRBJ2-5; 7 bases are a match to TRBD2. CDR3 length equals 15 residues. V dropped 6 bases and J dropped 4; count of bases not matched to a gene: 11. CDR1 and CDR2 from the germline V gene are MNHNS and SASEGT. The DNA for the CDR3 is TGTGCCAGCAGACTACTAGCGATGAGGGGAGAGACCCAGTACTTC. Residues: CASRLLAMRGETQYF.

The V call is TRBV28, the J call TRBJ2-5; TRBD1 is a possible D gene (5 bases). Trimming left V 7 bases short and J 0 bases short, with 21 bases between. Looked up from germline, CDR1 is MDHEN and CDR2 is SYDVKM. The CDR3 is 17 residues long. The CDR3 bases are TGTGCCAGCACCCACCTGGCCATAAGGGGCAACCAAGAGACCCAGTACTTC. Translating it yields CASTHLAIRGNQETQYF.

The chain uses TRBV27 and TRBJ2-7; possible D gene TRBD2, 6 bases. Looked up from germline, CDR1 is MNHEY and CDR2 is SMNVEV (reference sequence). The CDR3 sequence is 14 residues long. V lost 1 base and J lost 2, with 9 bases in between. CDR3 nucleotide sequence: TGTGCCAGCAGTTTATTTCCGGGGGCCTACGAGCAGTACTTC. This sequence encodes CASSLFPGAYEQYF.

V gene TRBV7-8 combines with J gene TRBJ2-3; D possibly corresponds to TRBD2 (6 bases). Looked up from germline, CDR1 is SGHVS and CDR2 is FQNEAQ. CDR3 size: 16 residues. Trimming stripped 6 bases from V and 5 bases from J, with 21 bases between. The CDR3 region is CASSRTLGGQGDTQYF. The CDR3 DNA follows: TGTGCCAGCAGTCGAACCTTGGGGGGTCAGGGAGATACGCAGTATTTT.

The CDR3, as DNA: TGTGCCAGCAGCTTAAGCGGCAGCCGTTTGGGTGGCTACACCTTC. It translates to CASSLSGSRLGGYTF. The chain recombines TRBV7-9 with TRBJ1-2, with D unresolved. CDR1 is SEHNR and CDR2 is FQNEAQ in the germline V gene (reference sequence). The CDR3 is made up of 15 amino acids. The V gene lost 2 bases and the J gene lost 7 bases, with 17 bases spanning the gap.

J is TRBJ2-5 and V is TRBV6-1; 7 positions match TRBD2. The junction had 8 bases not matched to a gene; V was cut back by 7 bases and J by 3 bases. This CDR3 contains 14 residues. In germline, CDR1 is MNHNS, CDR2 SASEGT. This CDR3 is CASKAREWEETQYF. CDR3 DNA sequence: TGTGCCAGCAAGGCGCGGGAGTGGGAAGAGACCCAGTACTTC.

This rearrangement joins TRBV19 to TRBJ1-6, with 12 bases aligning to TRBD1. The CDR3 length is 17 residues. The trim removed 5 bases at V and 6 bases at J, leaving 8 bases unmatched. CDR1 is LNHDA and CDR2 is SQIVND in the germline V gene (reference sequence). The CDR3 protein is CASSEGQGAGGNSPLHF. The CDR3 nucleotides read TGTGCCAGTAGTGAGGGACAGGGGGCCGGCGGTAATTCACCCCTCCACTTT.